Below are 21 T cell receptor beta chains sequenced from a single sample in a study of T-cell memory formation after mild COVID-19 (dated by TCRdb to the early 2020s). To prepare the library, 5' RACE was applied. TCRdb names Illumina NovaSeq 6000 as the instrument used. The public reads were quality trimmed at Q25 with fastp and then assembled into clones with MiXCR by TCRdb, keeping productive beta chains. One record per CDR3 amino acid sequence lists the most common genes and DNA. In all, the sample holds around 250,000 distinct CDR3 sequences, and roughly 10% of those were seen once. Roughly 21% of the sample is in the top ten clones. Material: PBMCs or a T cell subset sorted from them (not recorded which). These receptors all come from a man aged 18 to 29 who had mild COVID-19 (a few samples of this study predate the infection). The sample titles of this study are shuffled in the database, so cell type and time point are left out; the donor was told from shared clones.

This clonotype was seen at least ten times. The V gene is TRBV5-1, the J gene TRBJ2-1; a possible D gene is TRBD2 (5 bases). Germline values: CDR1 SGHRS, CDR2 YFSETQ. V was clipped by 2 bases and J by 12 bases, with 15 bases between them. There are 13 residues in the CDR3. This chain's CDR3 is CASSLNEPRGQFF. DNA for the CDR3: TGCGCCAGCAGCTTAAATGAGCCTCGGGGGCAGTTCTTC. Variable domain in full (rest from reference TRBV5-1 and TRBJ2-1): KAGVTQTPRYLIKTRGQQVTLSCSPISGHRSVSWYQQTPGQGLQFLFEYFSETQRNKGNFPGRFSGRQFSNSRSEMNVSTLELGDSALYLCASSLNEPRGQFFGPGTRLTVL.

The table lists this clonotype with many counts. The chain recombines TRBV15 with TRBJ1-2, with 7 nucleotides matching TRBD1. The V gene's germline CDR1 is LNHNV and CDR2 YYDKDF (reference sequence). The junction had 11 bases not matched to a gene; V was cut back by 5 bases and J by 8 bases. The CDR3 covers 14 residues. The CDR3 spells CATSARQGLWGYTF. The CDR3 bases are TGTGCCACCAGCGCCCGACAGGGCCTGTGGGGCTACACCTTC.

The table lists this clonotype with a few counts. The chain carries TRBV20-1 and TRBJ1-2; the match to TRBD1 covers 7 bases. From germline, CDR1 is DFQATT and CDR2 SNEGSKA (reference sequence). The CDR3 contains 12 residues. The V segment lost 6 bases and the J segment 7 bases; nucleotides outside the gene matches: 8. CDR3 nucleotide sequence: TGCAGTGCCTACCCGACAGGGTCTGGCTACACCTTC. Amino acid sequence: CSAYPTGSGYTF.

CDR3 loop: CASSSGPTASTNEKLFF. The CDR3 region has the DNA TGTGCCAGCAGTTCAGGTCCAACCGCTTCAACTAATGAAAAACTGTTTTTT. J is TRBJ1-4 and V is TRBV12-3 or TRBV12-4, with D unresolved. V gave up 4 bases and J gave up 0 bases, with 15 bases separating them. This CDR3 spans 17 amino acids.

CDR3 sequence: CASSTTANYGYTF. CDR3 DNA: TGTGCCAGCAGCACGACAGCTAACTATGGCTACACCTTC. The V gene is TRBV12-3 or TRBV12-4, the J gene TRBJ1-2, with D possibly matching TRBD1 (5 bases). The germline V and J ends were trimmed by 6 bases and 0 bases, with 8 bases remaining between them. This CDR3 contains 13 residues.

This chain uses TRBV7-2 with TRBJ1-2; possibly TRBD1 for D (6 bases). The CDR3 runs to 14 residues. CDR1 SGHTA and CDR2 FQGNSA come from the germline V gene. V dropped 5 bases and J dropped 9 bases, with 19 bases sitting between them. The CDR3 DNA is TGTGCCAGCAGCATGGGACCGCAGGGGACTCGCTACACCTTC. The encoded protein is CASSMGPQGTRYTF.

In its sample, this clonotype was seen many times. The rearrangement uses TRBV6-6 and TRBJ1-3; D ambiguous. Trimming took 2 bases from V and 2 from J, leaving 7 bases between them. CDR1 is MNHNY and CDR2 is SVGAGI in the germline V gene (reference sequence). The CDR3 extends over 14 amino acids. CDR3 sequence: CASSYLTAGNTIYF. The CDR3 bases are TGTGCCAGCAGTTACCTCACAGCTGGAAACACCATATATTTT.

The chain carries TRBV7-9 and TRBJ1-2; possible D gene TRBD1, 5 bases. V was pared by 5 bases and J by 4 bases, with 17 bases between. The CDR3 runs 15 residues. Germline CDR1 reads SEHNR; CDR2 reads FQNEAQ (reference sequence). Here the CDR3 reads CASSPQRDRPYGYTF. The CDR3 region has the DNA TGTGCCAGCAGCCCCCAGAGGGACCGACCCTATGGCTACACCTTC.

The chain couples TRBV10-3 to TRBJ1-1, with 7 bases identical to TRBD1. Trimming removed 4 bases from V and 3 bases from J; junction bases left unmatched: 11. The CDR3 extends over 16 amino acids. Germline V CDR1 and CDR2: ENHRY, SYGVKD. The CDR3 loop is CAISGRAGGTDTEAFF. The CDR3, as DNA: TGTGCCATCAGTGGTCGTGCAGGGGGGACGGACACTGAAGCTTTCTTT.

The table lists this clonotype with a few counts. The J gene is TRBJ2-3, the V gene TRBV20-1; 11 bases match TRBD2. CDR1 DFQATT and CDR2 SNEGSKA come from the germline V gene (reference sequence). The length of the CDR3 is 16 residues. After removal of 4 bases from V and 0 bases from J, the junction contained 6 bases not matched to a gene. The CDR3 protein is CSAIGLAGTSTDTQYF. CDR3 nucleotide sequence: TGCAGTGCTATTGGACTAGCGGGTACTAGCACAGATACGCAGTATTTT.

This chain uses TRBV12-3 or TRBV12-4 with TRBJ2-5, with D possibly TRBD1 on 6 matching bases. The ends were cut back, 8 bases at V and 1 base at J, with 17 bases in the middle. The CDR3 length is 15 residues. DNA for the CDR3: TGTGCCAGCCGTGAACACCAGGGGTTCCAAGAGACCCAGTACTTC. Its protein is CASREHQGFQETQYF.

This chain joins TRBV7-3 and TRBJ2-3; D unresolved. V lost 5 bases and J 2 bases, leaving 11 bases between the germline ends. In germline, CDR1 is SGHTA, CDR2 FQGTGA. The CDR3 is 14 residues long. The CDR3 protein is CASSLKVYTDTQYF. For the CDR3, the DNA is TGTGCCAGCAGCCTAAAGGTTTACACAGATACGCAGTATTTT.

Only a few counts were recorded for this clonotype. V is TRBV4-3 and J is TRBJ2-2; maybe TRBD1 (6 bases). Trimming took off 4 bases at V and 3 bases at J, with 15 bases between the two ends. Germline V gene sequence: CDR1 LGHNA, CDR2 YSLEER. This CDR3 region has 16 residues. The CDR3 here is CASSPRVGGDTGELFF. DNA for the CDR3: TGCGCCAGCAGCCCGCGGGTAGGGGGTGACACCGGGGAGCTGTTTTTT.

This clonotype was seen a few times. The chain joins TRBV7-9 to TRBJ2-3, with D maybe TRBD1 (6 bases). V gave up 4 bases and J gave up 7 bases, with 15 bases separating them. The CDR3 length is 14 residues. CDR1 is SEHNR, CDR2 FQNEAQ, per germline (reference sequence). The CDR3 reads CASSSQGSRNTQYF. In DNA form, the CDR3 reads TGTGCCAGCAGCTCGCAGGGGAGCAGGAATACGCAGTATTTT.

This sequence joins TRBV7-2 and TRBJ2-7; 8 nucleotides line up with TRBD1. Losses at the gene ends were 3 bases for V and 7 bases for J; bases not matched to a gene: 8. This CDR3 is 14 amino acids long. Germline CDR1 is SGHTA and CDR2 is FQGNSA. CDR3: CASSLTQGAGEQYV. Here the CDR3 DNA reads TGTGCCAGCAGCTTGACGCAGGGGGCGGGGGAGCAGTACGTC.

There are a few counts of this clonotype. The chain carries TRBV5-1 and TRBJ1-4, with D perhaps TRBD1 (6 bases). Germline CDR1 and CDR2: SGHRS and YFSETQ. The CDR3 is 17 amino acids. The V gene lost 0 bases and the J gene lost 4 bases, with 16 bases spanning the gap. Written as DNA, the CDR3 is TGCGCCAGCAGCTTGGAGTTTGGGGGGCAACTTAATGAAAAACTGTTTTTT. Amino acids: CASSLEFGGQLNEKLFF.

This sequence joins TRBV5-1 and TRBJ1-2, with a possible D match to TRBD1 (6 bases). The CDR3 totals 15 residues. V dropped 0 bases and J dropped 4 bases, with 13 bases sitting between them. Germline V gene lookup returns CDR1 SGHRS and CDR2 YFSETQ. The CDR3 spells CASSLDRVTFYGYTF. The CDR3 DNA is TGCGCCAGCAGCTTGGACAGGGTCACATTCTATGGCTACACCTTC.

The table lists this clonotype with a few counts. This chain joins TRBV12-3 or TRBV12-4 and TRBJ2-1; D may match TRBD1 or TRBD2 (6 bases each). Trimming left V 5 bases short and J 7 bases short, with 15 bases between. This CDR3 spans 14 amino acids. This chain's CDR3 is CASSLVRGVNEQFF. Written as DNA, the CDR3 is TGTGCCAGCAGTCTAGTTAGGGGGGTTAATGAGCAGTTCTTC.

The table lists this clonotype with many counts. The genes are TRBV5-5 and TRBJ2-5; D may match TRBD1 or TRBD2 (5 bases each). Germline V gene sequence: CDR1 SGHKS, CDR2 YYEKEE (reference sequence). The V gene lost 6 bases and the J gene lost 4 bases, with 13 bases spanning the gap. CDR3 length: 13 amino acids. In nucleotides, the CDR3 is TGTGCCAGCAACCGGGACCTGGGAGAGACCCAGTACTTC. Protein: CASNRDLGETQYF. Full variable domain (rest looked up from reference TRBV5-5 and TRBJ2-5): DAGVTQSPTHLIKTRGQQVTLRCSPISGHKSVSWYQQVLGQGPQFIFQYYEKEERGRGNFPDRFSARQFPNYSSELNVNALLLGDSALYLCASNRDLGETQYFGPGTRLLVL.

The rearrangement joins TRBV15 to TRBJ2-3, with 7 bases that match TRBD1. This CDR3 contains 15 residues. CDR1 LNHNV and CDR2 YYDKDF come from the germline V gene (reference sequence). V was clipped by 3 bases and J by 2 bases; unmatched bases: 5. The CDR3 sequence: CATSSTGQPTDTQYF. The CDR3 region has the DNA TGTGCCACCAGCAGTACGGGACAGCCCACAGATACGCAGTATTTT.

This clonotype was seen ten or more times. This chain joins TRBV9 and TRBJ2-7, with a tentative D call TRBD1 (6 bases). Germline lookup yields CDR1 SGDLS and CDR2 YYNGEE. The CDR3 covers 15 residues. Trimming left V 3 bases short and J 0 bases short, with 13 bases between. The CDR3 spells CASSEGTWGSYEQYF. Written as DNA, the CDR3 is TGTGCCAGCAGCGAGGGGACATGGGGCTCCTACGAGCAGTACTTC.